Sequencing of this T cell receptor beta chain was carried out in a study of T-cell reconstitution after alpha-beta-depleted transplantation in children. Study outcomes and limitations: One year post-transplant, T-cell counts and diversity were largely derived from T cells produced anew. Expanded clones from the graft, numbering several hundred, reportedly supplied alpha-beta T cells about two months after transplant.

Trimming cost V 8 bases and J 3 bases; bases outside gene matches: 14. Germline CDR1 MRHNA, CDR2 SNTAGT. The CDR3 covers 17 residues. This clonotype appeared many times. What it binds is unknown. This sample's TCRbeta library carried unique molecular identifier barcodes. A single record per CDR3 protein comes from TCRdb applying MiXCR to the PCR reads. This table holds roughly 70,000 distinct CDR3 sequences, around 4.7% found once. The sequence derives from a boy under two years old who had a stem cell transplant for acute myeloid leukemia, so the T cells may come from the graft donor. The V gene is TRBV6-4, the J gene TRBJ2-5; 11 bases match TRBD2. Source: PBMCs, mostly from graft donor cells, taken 180 days after TCRalphabeta/CD19-depleted stem cell transplant. CDR3 coding DNA: TGTGCCAGCCCCCGCGGGACTAGCGGCTCGAGGGAAGAGACCCAGTACTTC. Translation: CASPRGTSGSREETQYF.